This T cell receptor (beta chain) was sequenced during a study of PD-1 blockade in classical Hodgkin lymphoma. General observations from the study: CD4+ TCR diversity, unlike CD8+, climbed significantly by C4D1.

There was relapse after autologous stem cell transplantation in every patient, and there was variation in brentuximab vedotin exposure. The germline gives CDR1 MNHEY, CDR2 SMNVEV (reference sequence). There are 13 residues in the CDR3. V was clipped by 4 bases and J by 7 bases, with 13 bases between them. Concerning this clone itself: Its antigen is as yet unknown.

Profiling relied on immunoSEQ multiplex PCR, and the TCRdb table lists in-frame clones only, not all of them. The repertoire includes about 18,000 clones, over 75% of them detected once, and 20% to 25% sits in the top ten. The chain recombines TRBV27 with TRBJ1-2, with TRBD1 as a possible D gene (6 bases). The sample was peripheral blood mononuclear cells (PBMCs), taken at baseline. This TCR came from a human donor with classical Hodgkin lymphoma. The CDR3 nucleotides read TGTGCCAGCAGTTCAACAGGGTTTGGTGGCTACACCTTC. Its protein is CASSSTGFGGYTF.